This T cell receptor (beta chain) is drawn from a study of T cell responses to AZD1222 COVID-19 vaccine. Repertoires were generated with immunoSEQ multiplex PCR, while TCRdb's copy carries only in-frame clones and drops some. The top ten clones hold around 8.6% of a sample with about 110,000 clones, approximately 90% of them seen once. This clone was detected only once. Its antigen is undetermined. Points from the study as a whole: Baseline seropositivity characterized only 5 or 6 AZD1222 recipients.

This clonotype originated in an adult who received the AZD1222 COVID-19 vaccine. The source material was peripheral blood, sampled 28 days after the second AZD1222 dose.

CDR3 in DNA: TGTGCCAGCTCACCAGTCGCACCCACGATCGTTGGGGGTAGTGAAAAACTGTTTTTT. Its protein is CASSPVAPTIVGGSEKLFF. This chain links TRBV18 with TRBJ1-4, with D possibly TRBD1 on 5 matching bases. Germline CDR1 reads KGHSH; CDR2 reads LQKENI. Trimming took 2 bases from V and 7 from J, leaving 26 bases between them. The CDR3 has 19 amino acids.